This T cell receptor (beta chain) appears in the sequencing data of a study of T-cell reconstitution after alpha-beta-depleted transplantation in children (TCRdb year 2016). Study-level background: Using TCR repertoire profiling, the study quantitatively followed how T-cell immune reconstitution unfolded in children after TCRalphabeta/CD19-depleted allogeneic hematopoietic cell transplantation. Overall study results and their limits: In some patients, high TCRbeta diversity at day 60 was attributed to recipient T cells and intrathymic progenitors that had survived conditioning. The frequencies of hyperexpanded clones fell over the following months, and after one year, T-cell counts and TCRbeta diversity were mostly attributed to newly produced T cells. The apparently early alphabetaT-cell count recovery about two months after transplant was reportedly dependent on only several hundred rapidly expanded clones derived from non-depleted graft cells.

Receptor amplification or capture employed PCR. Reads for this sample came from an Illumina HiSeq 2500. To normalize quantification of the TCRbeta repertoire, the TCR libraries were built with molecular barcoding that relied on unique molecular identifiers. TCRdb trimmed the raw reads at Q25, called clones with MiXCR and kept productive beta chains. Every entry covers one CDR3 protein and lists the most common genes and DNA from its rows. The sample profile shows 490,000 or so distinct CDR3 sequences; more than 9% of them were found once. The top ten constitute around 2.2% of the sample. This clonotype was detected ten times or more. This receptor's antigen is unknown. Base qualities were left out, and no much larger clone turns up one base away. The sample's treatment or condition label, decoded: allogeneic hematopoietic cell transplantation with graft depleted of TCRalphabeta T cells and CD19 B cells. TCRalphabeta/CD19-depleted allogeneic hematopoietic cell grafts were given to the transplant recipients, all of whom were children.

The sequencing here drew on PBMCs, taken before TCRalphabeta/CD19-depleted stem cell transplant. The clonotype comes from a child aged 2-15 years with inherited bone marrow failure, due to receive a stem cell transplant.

The DNA sequence is given as TGTGCCAGCAGCGTTTGGGGGTCCTCCGGGGAGCTGTTTTTT. Its translation is CASSVWGSSGELFF. This sequence uses TRBV9 and TRBJ2-2; the D gene cannot be resolved beyond TRBD1 or TRBD2, each matching 5 bases. Reading the germline V gene gives CDR1 SGDLS and CDR2 YYNGEE. The junction carries 11 bases between V and J, which are trimmed by 2 bases and 6 bases respectively. Measured from the cysteine to the phenylalanine, the CDR3 is 14 residues long. Of all the DNA, just the CDR3 is kept, 42 bases in frame from base 1.